The 7 T cell receptor beta chains listed next were all sequenced from one sample in a study of neurological immune-mediated disorders. TCRdb reprocessed the 5' RACE reads via MiXCR and lists one record per CDR3 protein. The sample shows about 30,000 distinct CDR3 sequences, over 12% of them seen only once. Source material: PBMCs. The receptors stem from a man between 65 and 85 years old in good health.

The V call is TRBV7-7, the J call TRBJ2-4, with 9 bases identical to TRBD1. Germline V gives CDR1 SSHAT, CDR2 FNYEAQ (reference sequence). Trimming cost V 5 bases and J 15 bases; bases outside gene matches: 14. This CDR3 is 14 amino acids long. CDR3 sequence: CASSPSQGANLLYF. The CDR3 DNA is TGTGCCAGCAGCCCATCACAGGGGGCTAATCTTTTGTACTTC.

This clonotype was detected ten times or more. This rearrangement joins TRBV7-9 to TRBJ1-3; no clear D gene. The CDR3 has 12 amino acids. Germline V gene sequence: CDR1 SEHNR, CDR2 FQNEAQ (reference sequence). V was shortened by 3 bases and J by 2 bases, with 2 bases between the two germline ends. The CDR3 loop is CASSLTGNTIYF. CDR3 in DNA: TGTGCCAGCAGCTTGACTGGAAACACCATATATTTT.

Many counts were recorded for this clonotype. The chain employs TRBV19 and TRBJ2-1; 9 positions agree with TRBD1. Germline CDR1 LNHDA, CDR2 SQIVND (reference sequence). V lost 5 bases, J lost 4 bases, and 6 bases stayed unmatched. This CDR3 is 15 amino acids long. Here the CDR3 DNA reads TGTGCCAGTAGTTTCCGGGACAGGGCTTACAATGAGCAGTTCTTC. It is translated as CASSFRDRAYNEQFF.

The chain has TRBV28 and TRBJ1-4; D not certain. The CDR3 sequence is 15 residues long. Trimming removed 2 bases from V and 0 bases from J, with 7 bases in between. Germline V gene sequence: CDR1 MDHEN, CDR2 SYDVKM. CDR3 in DNA: TGTGCCAGCAGTTTAGTCTACCCAACTAATGAAAAACTGTTTTTT. Its translation is CASSLVYPTNEKLFF.

This clonotype was seen ten or more times. The genes are TRBV4-2 and TRBJ1-5, with a tentative D call TRBD1 (6 bases). Per germline, CDR1 LGHNA and CDR2 YNFKEQ. This CDR3 is 21 amino acids long. V was trimmed by 5 bases and J by 0 bases, leaving 29 bases between them. The CDR3 protein is CASSNKIGATGRGDSNQPQHF. The CDR3 DNA is TGTGCCAGCAGCAACAAAATTGGAGCGACCGGGAGGGGGGATAGCAATCAGCCCCAGCATTTT.

This clonotype was counted ten times or more. V gene TRBV12-3 or TRBV12-4 combines with J gene TRBJ2-7; the match to TRBD1 covers 7 bases. Losses at the gene ends were 6 bases for V and 3 bases for J; bases not matched to a gene: 8. CDR3 length: 14 amino acids. The CDR3 spells CASSSETGNYEQYF. The CDR3 DNA reads TGTGCCAGCAGCTCCGAGACAGGGAACTACGAGCAGTACTTC.

This clonotype was counted ten times or more. The genes are TRBV7-2 and TRBJ2-3; 16 bases align to TRBD2. The J segment lost 4 bases and the V segment lost 4 bases, leaving 8 bases of the junction unmatched. This CDR3 region has 18 residues. Germline V gene data show CDR1 as SGHTA and CDR2 as FQGNSA. The CDR3 here is CASSYPGLAGGPPDTQYF. CDR3 in DNA: TGTGCCAGCAGCTACCCGGGACTAGCGGGGGGGCCCCCAGATACGCAGTATTTT.